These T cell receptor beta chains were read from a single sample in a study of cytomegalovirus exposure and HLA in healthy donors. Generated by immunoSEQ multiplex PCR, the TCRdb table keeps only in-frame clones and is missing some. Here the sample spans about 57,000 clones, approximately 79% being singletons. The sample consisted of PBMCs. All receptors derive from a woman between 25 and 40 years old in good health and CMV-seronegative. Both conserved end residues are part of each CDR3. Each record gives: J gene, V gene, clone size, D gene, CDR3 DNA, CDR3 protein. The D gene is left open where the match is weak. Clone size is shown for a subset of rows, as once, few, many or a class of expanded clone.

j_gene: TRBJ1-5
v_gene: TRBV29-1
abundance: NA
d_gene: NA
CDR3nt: TGCAGCGTTGGTCTTTCTTTCGGGGGTCAAGATCAGCCCCAGCATTTT
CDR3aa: CSVGLSFGGQDQPQHF

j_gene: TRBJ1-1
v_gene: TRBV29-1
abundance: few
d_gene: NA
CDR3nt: TGCAGCGTCCGGCACGCCGGGTCTGAAGCTTTCTTT
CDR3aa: CSVRHAGSEAFF

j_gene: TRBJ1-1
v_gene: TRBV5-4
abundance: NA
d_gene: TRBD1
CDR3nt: TGTGCCTTAAGCCGGGGACAGGGGGTATACCCGGAGACTGAAGCTTTCTTT
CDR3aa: CALSRGQGVYPETEAFF

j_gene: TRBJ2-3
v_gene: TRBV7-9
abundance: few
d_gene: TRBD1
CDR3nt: TGTGCCAGCAGCCCGACGACAGGGTTTCAATATACGCAGTATTTT
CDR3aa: CASSPTTGFQYTQYF

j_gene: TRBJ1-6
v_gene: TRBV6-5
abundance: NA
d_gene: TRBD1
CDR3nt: TGTGCCAGCAGACCCGCGGGACAGGGTGGTTCACCCCTCCACTTT
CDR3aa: CASRPAGQGGSPLHF

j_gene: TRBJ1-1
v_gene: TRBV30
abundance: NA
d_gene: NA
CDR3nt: TGTGCCTGGAGTGTTAAGGCGGACATGAACACTGAAGCTTTCTTT
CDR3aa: CAWSVKADMNTEAFF

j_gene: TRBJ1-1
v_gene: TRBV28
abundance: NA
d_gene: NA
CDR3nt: TGTGTTGTAGTGAACACTGAAGCTTTCTTT
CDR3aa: CVVVNTEAFF

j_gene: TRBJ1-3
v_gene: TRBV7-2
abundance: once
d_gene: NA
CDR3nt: TGTGCCAGCAGCTTAACGGAGAACACCATATATTTT
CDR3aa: CASSLTENTIYF

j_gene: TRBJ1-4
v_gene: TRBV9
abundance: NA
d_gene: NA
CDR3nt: TGTGCCAGCAGCGTAGGACGGGGATTGACAACTAATGAAAAACTGTTTTTT
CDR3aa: CASSVGRGLTTNEKLFF

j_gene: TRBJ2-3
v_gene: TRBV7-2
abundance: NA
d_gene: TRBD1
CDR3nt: TGTGCCAGCAGCCGCGACAGGGGTACAGATACGCAGTATTTT
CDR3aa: CASSRDRGTDTQYF

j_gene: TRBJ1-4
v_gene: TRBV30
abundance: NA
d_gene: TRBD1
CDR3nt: TGTGCCTGGAGTTGGGACAGGGGATCAACTAATGAAAAACTGTTTTTT
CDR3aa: CAWSWDRGSTNEKLFF

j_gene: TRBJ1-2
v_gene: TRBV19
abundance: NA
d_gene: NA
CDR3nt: TGTGCCAGTAGTGATGTGAGCAGGGAACTAAATGGCTACACCTTC
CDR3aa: CASSDVSRELNGYTF

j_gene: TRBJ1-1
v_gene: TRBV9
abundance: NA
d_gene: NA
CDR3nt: TGTGCCAGCAGCGTAGTCGGGGAAATGAACACTGAAGCTTTCTTT
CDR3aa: CASSVVGEMNTEAFF

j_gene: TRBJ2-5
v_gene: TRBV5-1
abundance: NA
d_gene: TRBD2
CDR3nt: TGCGCCAGCAGCCGGGAGACTAGCGGGCCCCAAGAGACCCAGTACTTC
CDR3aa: CASSRETSGPQETQYF

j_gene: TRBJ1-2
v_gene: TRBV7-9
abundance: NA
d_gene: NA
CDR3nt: TGTGCCAGCAGCCCGGCGGGGGACGGGGATGGCTACACCTTC
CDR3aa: CASSPAGDGDGYTF

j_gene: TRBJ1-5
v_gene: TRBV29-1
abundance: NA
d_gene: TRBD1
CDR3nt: TGCAGCGTTGAAGATCTGCGACAGGGCGGCAATCAGCCCCAGCATTTT
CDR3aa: CSVEDLRQGGNQPQHF

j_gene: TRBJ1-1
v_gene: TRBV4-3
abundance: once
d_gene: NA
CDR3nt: TGCGCCAGCAGCCAAGGACAGTTGAACACTGAAGCTTTCTTT
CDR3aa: CASSQGQLNTEAFF

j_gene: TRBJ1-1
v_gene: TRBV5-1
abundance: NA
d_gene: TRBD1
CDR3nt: TGCGCCAGCAGAGAGGGGGCGACTGAAGCTTTCTTT
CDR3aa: CASREGATEAFF

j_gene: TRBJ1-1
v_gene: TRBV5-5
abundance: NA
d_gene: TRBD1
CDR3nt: TGTGCCAGCAGCTTGGGGGACAGGGGAATTGGAACTGAAGCTTTCTTT
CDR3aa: CASSLGDRGIGTEAFF

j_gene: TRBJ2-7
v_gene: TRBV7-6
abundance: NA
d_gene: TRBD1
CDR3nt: TGTGCCAGCAGCCTAAAGGTCCAGGGGGTCTACGAGCAGTACTTC
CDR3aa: CASSLKVQGVYEQYF

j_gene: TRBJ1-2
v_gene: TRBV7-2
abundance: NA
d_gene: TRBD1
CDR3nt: TGTGCCAGCAGCAATGTCGGGACAGGGGTCGGCTACACCTTC
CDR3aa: CASSNVGTGVGYTF

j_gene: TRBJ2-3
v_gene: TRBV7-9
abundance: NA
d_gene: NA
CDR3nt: TGTGCCAGCAGCTCCCCCAGGAGCACAGATACGCAGTATTTT
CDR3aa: CASSSPRSTDTQYF

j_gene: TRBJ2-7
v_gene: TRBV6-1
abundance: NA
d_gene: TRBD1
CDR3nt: TGTGCCAGCAGTGAGGGGACAGGGGAATTATACGAGCAGTACTTC
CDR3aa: CASSEGTGELYEQYF

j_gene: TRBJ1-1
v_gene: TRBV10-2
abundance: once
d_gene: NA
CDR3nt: TGCGCCAGCAGTGACCCAGGTCAACAGGGGAACACTGAAGCTTTCTTT
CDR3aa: CASSDPGQQGNTEAFF

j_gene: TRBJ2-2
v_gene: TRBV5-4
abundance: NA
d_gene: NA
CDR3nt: TGTGCCAGCCGCGCGAGCGGGCGGACCGGGGAGCTGTTTTTT
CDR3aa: CASRASGRTGELFF

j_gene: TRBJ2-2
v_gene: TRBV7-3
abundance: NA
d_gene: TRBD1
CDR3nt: TGTGCCAGCAGCTTAGTCTCTAACAGGGGAACCGGGGAGCTGTTTTTT
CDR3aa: CASSLVSNRGTGELFF

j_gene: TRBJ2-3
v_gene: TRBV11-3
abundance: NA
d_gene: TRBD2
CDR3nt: TGTGCCAGCAGCTTGGGGAGGCGGGAGGGCCCAGATACGCAGTATTTT
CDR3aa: CASSLGRREGPDTQYF

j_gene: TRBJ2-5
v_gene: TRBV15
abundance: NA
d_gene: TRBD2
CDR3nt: TGTGCCACCAGCAGAGATCCCCGGGGGGAAGAGACCCAGTACTTC
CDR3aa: CATSRDPRGEETQYF

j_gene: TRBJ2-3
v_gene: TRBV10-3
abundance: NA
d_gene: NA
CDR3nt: TGTGCCATCAGTGAGCGCGACAGAAGCACAGATACGCAGTATTTT
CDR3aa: CAISERDRSTDTQYF

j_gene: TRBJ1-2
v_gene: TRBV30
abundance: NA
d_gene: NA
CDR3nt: TGTGCCTGGAGTGGGAGCTATGGCTACACCTTC
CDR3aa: CAWSGSYGYTF

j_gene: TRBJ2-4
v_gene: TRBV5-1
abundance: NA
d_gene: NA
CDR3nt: TGCGCCAGCAGCTTGGAGGGCAAAAGGGTGGGAGACATTCAGTACTTC
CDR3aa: CASSLEGKRVGDIQYF

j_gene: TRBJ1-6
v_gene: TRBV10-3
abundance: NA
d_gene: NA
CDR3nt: TGTGCCATCAGTGAGTCCCCTCGGGGGAGCTCCTATAATTCACCCCTTCACTTT
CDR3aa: CAISESPRGSSYNSPLHF

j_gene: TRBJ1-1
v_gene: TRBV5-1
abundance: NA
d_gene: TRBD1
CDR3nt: TGCGCCAGCAGCTACCTAGACAGGGGGCGACTGAACACTGAAGCTTTCTTT
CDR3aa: CASSYLDRGRLNTEAFF

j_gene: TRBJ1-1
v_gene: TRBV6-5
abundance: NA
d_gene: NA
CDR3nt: TGTGCCAGCTCTGCGGGTAACACTGAAGCTTTCTTT
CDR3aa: CASSAGNTEAFF

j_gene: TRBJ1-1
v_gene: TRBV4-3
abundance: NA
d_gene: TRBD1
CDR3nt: TGCGCCAGCAGCCAAGACGGAGGGACAGGTTCGCCTTTCTTT
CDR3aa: CASSQDGGTGSPFF

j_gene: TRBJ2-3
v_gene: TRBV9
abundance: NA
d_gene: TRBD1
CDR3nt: TGTGCCAGCAGCGTGGGTGGTGTAGGACAGGGGTGGTCAGATACGCAGTATTTT
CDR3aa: CASSVGGVGQGWSDTQYF

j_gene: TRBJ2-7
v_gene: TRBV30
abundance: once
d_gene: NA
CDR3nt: TGTGCCTGGAGTGTTTGGCAGTACGAGCAGTACTTC
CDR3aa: CAWSVWQYEQYF

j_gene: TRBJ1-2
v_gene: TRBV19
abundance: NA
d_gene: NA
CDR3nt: TGTGCCAGTAGTACCACCTCGACGAGGCCGGGCTATGGCTACACCTTC
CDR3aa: CASSTTSTRPGYGYTF

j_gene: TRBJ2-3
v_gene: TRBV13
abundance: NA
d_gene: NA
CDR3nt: TGTGCCAGCAGCTTACTAGCAGCTAGCACAGATACGCAGTATTTT
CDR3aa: CASSLLAASTDTQYF

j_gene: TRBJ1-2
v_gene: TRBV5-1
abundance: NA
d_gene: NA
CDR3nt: TGCGCCAGCAGCTTGAATTCTCGCGATGGCTACACCTTC
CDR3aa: CASSLNSRDGYTF

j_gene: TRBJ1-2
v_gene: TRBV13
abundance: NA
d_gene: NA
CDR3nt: TGTGCCAGCAGCCCAGACACCTTCTATGGCTACACCTTC
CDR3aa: CASSPDTFYGYTF

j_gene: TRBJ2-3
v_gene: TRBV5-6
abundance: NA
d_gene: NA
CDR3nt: TGTGCCAGCAGCTTGCAACAGCGCACAGATACGCAGTATTTT
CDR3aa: CASSLQQRTDTQYF

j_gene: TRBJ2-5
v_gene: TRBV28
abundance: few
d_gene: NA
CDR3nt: TGTGCCAGCAGTTTAAGTAAAGGGCTGAGCGGAGAGACCCAGTACTTC
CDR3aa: CASSLSKGLSGETQYF

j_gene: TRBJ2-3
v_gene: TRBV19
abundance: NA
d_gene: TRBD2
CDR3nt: TGTGCCAGTAGTATAGCCGGGACTAGCGGCACAGATACGCAGTATTTT
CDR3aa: CASSIAGTSGTDTQYF

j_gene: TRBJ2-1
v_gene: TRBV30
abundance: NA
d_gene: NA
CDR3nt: TGTGCCTGGAGTGGATTGGAGGGAAAGCAGTTCTTC
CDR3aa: CAWSGLEGKQFF

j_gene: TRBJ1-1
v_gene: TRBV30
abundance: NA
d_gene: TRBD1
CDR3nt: TGTGCCTGGAGTCTGGGACAGGGGAACGAAGCTTTCTTT
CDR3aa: CAWSLGQGNEAFF

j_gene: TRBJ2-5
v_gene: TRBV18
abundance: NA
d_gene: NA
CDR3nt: TGTGCCAGCTCACCGCGCCCAGCTAGGACCCAGTACTTC
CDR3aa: CASSPRPARTQYF

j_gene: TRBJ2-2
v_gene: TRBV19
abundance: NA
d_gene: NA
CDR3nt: TGTGCCAGTAGTATGGAGGTCGGGGAGCTGTTTTTT
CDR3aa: CASSMEVGELFF

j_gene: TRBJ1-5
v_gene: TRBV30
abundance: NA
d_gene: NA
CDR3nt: TGTGCCTGGAGCGAACAGGGTGGTCAGCCCCAGCATTTT
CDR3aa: CAWSEQGGQPQHF

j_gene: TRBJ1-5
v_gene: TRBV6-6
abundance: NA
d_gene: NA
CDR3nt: TGTGCCAGCACCCTTACGATAGGGGTTTTCGGTCAGCCCCAGCATTTT
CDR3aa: CASTLTIGVFGQPQHF

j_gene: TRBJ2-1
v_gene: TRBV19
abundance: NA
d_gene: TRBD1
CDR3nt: TGTGCCAGTACCATAGGGGGCCTGAGCTCCTACAATGAGCAGTTCTTC
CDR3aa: CASTIGGLSSYNEQFF